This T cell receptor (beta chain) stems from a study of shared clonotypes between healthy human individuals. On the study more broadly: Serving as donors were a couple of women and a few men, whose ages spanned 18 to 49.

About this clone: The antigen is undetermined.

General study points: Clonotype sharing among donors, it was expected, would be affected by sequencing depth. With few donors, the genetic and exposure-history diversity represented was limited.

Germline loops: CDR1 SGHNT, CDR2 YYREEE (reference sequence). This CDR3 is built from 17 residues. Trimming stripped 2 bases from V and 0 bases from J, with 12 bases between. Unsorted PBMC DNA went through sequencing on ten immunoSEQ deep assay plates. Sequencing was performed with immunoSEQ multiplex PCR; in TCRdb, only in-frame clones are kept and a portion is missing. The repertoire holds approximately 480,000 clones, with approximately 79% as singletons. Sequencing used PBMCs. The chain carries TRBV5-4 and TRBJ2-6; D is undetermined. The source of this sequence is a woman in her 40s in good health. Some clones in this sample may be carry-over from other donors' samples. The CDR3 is CASSLATVGSGANVLTF. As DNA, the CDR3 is TGTGCCAGCAGCTTAGCCACGGTTGGCTCTGGGGCCAACGTCCTGACTTTC.